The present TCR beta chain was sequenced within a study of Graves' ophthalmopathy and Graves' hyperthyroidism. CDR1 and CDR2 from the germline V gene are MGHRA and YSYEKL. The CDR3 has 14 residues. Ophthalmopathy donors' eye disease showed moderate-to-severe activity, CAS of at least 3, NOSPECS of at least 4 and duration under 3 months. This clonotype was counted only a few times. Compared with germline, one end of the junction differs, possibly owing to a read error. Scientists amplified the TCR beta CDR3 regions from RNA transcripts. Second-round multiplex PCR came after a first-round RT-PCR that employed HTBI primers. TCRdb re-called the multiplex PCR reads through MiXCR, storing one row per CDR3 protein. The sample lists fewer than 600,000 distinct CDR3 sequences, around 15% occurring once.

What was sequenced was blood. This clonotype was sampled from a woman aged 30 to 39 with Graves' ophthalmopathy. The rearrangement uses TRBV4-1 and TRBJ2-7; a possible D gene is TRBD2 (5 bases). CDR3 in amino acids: CACSQEMRAYEQYF. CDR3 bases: TGCGCCTGCAGCCAAGAAATGAGGGCTTACGAGCAGTACTTC.